The text below deals with one TCR beta chain. The study plated around 200,000 CFSE-labeled responders with around 200,000 irradiated, violet-dye-labeled stimulators. The sample belongs to a study of graft-versus-host responses after intestinal transplantation. Study at large: Recipients obtained multivisceral, liver-intestinal, or isolated intestinal transplants. Each recipient received anti-thymocyte globulin induction, then tacrolimus and steroids for about three years. Study-wide results and limits: GvH clones appeared in recipient marrow, some first in ileum or blood.

Measured with immunoSEQ multiplex PCR; TCRdb has only the in-frame clones, and not every one. This sample carries approximately 21,000 clones, around 56% of them seen once, and the ten largest clones take approximately 1%. The V end was cut by 6 bases, the J end by 6 bases, with 7 bases between. The CDR3 covers 11 residues. Germline V gives CDR1 SGHTA, CDR2 FQGNSA. The chain joins TRBV7-2 to TRBJ2-3; no definite D call. Sequenced here: alloreactive CD4+ T cells from a mixed lymphocyte reaction culture, sampled before intestinal transplant. The subset is: CFSE-low proliferating T cells sorted from roughly six-day pre-transplant mixed lymphocyte reaction (GvH or HvG direction). The TCR sequence derives from a human patient who received an intestinal transplant. The CDR3 protein is CASSYSDTQYF. The CDR3 DNA is TGTGCCAGCAGTTATTCGGATACGCAGTATTTT.